This TCR beta chain was documented in a study of regulatory T cells in long-lasting Graves disease (dated by TCRdb to about 2021). Looking at the study overall: To count as having persistent Graves' disease, a patient had to have received antithyroid drug treatment for over 5 years with TSH receptor autoantibodies remaining persistently positive. Persistent Graves' disease patients were compared with newly diagnosed Graves' disease patients by peripheral blood TCR sequencing and RNA sequencing. Persistent Graves' disease patients in the clinical cohort had taken antithyroid drugs for roughly ten years on average. A total of roughly 35 samples were covered by TCR sequencing, comprising about 13 persistent and around 20 newly diagnosed Graves' disease patients. The study was conducted in China and was registered as a clinical trial. Broad study findings and their caveats: A larger number of public clonotypes was shared among persistent patients (under 3,000) than among newly diagnosed patients (roughly 980). The authors acknowledged the small sample size as a limitation that may reduce accuracy. Only peripheral blood was studied, because thyroid tissue, the primary lesion, was inaccessible. Lower TCR Shannon entropy and fewer highly expanded clones were observed in persistent Graves' disease patients than in newly diagnosed patients, which suggested clonal expansion. Only the TCR beta chain was sequenced and analyzed. Preferential use of TRBV28, TRBJ1-2 and TRBJ2-5 was observed in persistent disease, whereas TRBV20-1 and TRBJ2-1 were favored in newly diagnosed disease.

The library was produced with multiplex PCR. Instrument used: Illumina HiSeq 4000. To build TCR beta libraries, CDR3 regions were amplified by Arm-PCR using iRepertoire HTBI primers. Gel purification was performed on PCR products prior to sequencing. The published analysis was carried out like this. Across samples, roughly 60 TRBV and 14 TRBJ segments were identified and used for gene usage analysis of CDR3 amino acid clonotypes. Filtered high-quality paired reads were merged into contigs using COPE and FqMerger. BLAST was used to align contigs to IMGT TRBV, TRBD and TRBJ reference genes, and CDR3 was defined according to IMGT. Highly expanded clones were defined as clonotypes with a frequency above 0.1%. Repertoire diversity was measured by Shannon entropy, and V-J evenness by the Gini coefficient. A clonotype was considered public if more than one individual shared it. The public reads were run again by TCRdb, first through fastp at Q25 and then through MiXCR, and only productive beta chains were kept. Under each unique CDR3 protein, matching rows form one entry showing the most common genes and DNA. For this entry, the V and J calls and clone size follow TCRdb and not the study's own pipeline. In this sample the table shows roughly 450,000 distinct CDR3 sequences, less than 25% of which occur a single time. The top ten hold less than 9% of the sample.

Regarding this clonotype: Its antigen remains undetermined. No base quality information exists; no much larger clone differs at one position.

This specimen's time point label, interpreted: persistent/refractory GD, antithyroid drugs over 5 years with positive TRAb. For both TCR sequencing and RNA sequencing, RNA was extracted from PBMCs using TRIzol. The diagnosis of Graves' disease was made according to American Thyroid Association guidelines. Patients for the study were recruited at an endocrinology department in Xi'an, China. Each patient gave 7.5 to 10 milliliters of peripheral blood, collected in an EDTA anticoagulant tube. Ficoll Paque Plus density gradient separation was used to isolate PBMCs, and no additional T cell sorting was done. An Agilent 2100 Bioanalyzer and agarose gel were used to check RNA quality, while a NanoDrop 2000 measured RNA concentration. CDR1 and CDR2 (SGHTA, FQGNSA) derive from the germline V gene. Between the V and J ends, shortened by 5 bases and 2 bases respectively, the junction contains 12 bases. Counted from cysteine to phenylalanine, this CDR3 has 14 amino acids. The CDR3 DNA has 42 bases and is translated from base 1.

Sequencing was performed on peripheral blood mononuclear cells (PBMCs), taken when the disease was refractory, from a patient treated with antithyroid drugs. The rearranged chain carries TRBV7-2 and TRBJ1-2; no D segment can be confidently identified. This TCR derives from a female donor with Graves disease. The CDR3 region: CASSLTSGNYGYTF. The DNA sequence is given as TGTGCCAGCAGCCTCACTTCGGGCAACTATGGCTACACCTTC.